These T cell receptor beta chains were read from a single sample in a study of shared clonotypes between healthy human individuals. Libraries were prepared by immunoSEQ multiplex PCR; TCRdb keeps only in-frame clonotypes and omits some of them. This table holds more than 2,000,000 clones, 93% found once. The sequenced sample was naive CD4+ T cells from PBMCs. The receptors here all came from a man between 18 and 29 years old in good health. Some clones in this sample may be carry-over from other donors' samples. Both conserved end residues are part of each CDR3.

CDR3aa	v_gene	j_gene
CASSEAGYEQYF	TRBV2	TRBJ2-7
CASSIRTSVLYEQYF	TRBV11-2	TRBJ2-7
CASSPRLADSYNEQFF	TRBV6-6	TRBJ2-1
CASSHSATDGTQYF	TRBV4-3	TRBJ2-5
CASSLAGTTYSYEQYF	TRBV5-1	TRBJ2-7
CASSEGGTAAYEQYF	TRBV6-1	TRBJ2-7
CASSRDPRGELFF	TRBV7-9	TRBJ2-2
CASSRGPGVDGGTEAFF	TRBV5-1	TRBJ1-1
CAILPVKSTDTQYF	TRBV2	TRBJ2-3
CASSPSSVLETQYF	TRBV4-1	TRBJ2-5
CASSLGTEAFF	TRBV7-6	TRBJ1-1
CASSLAGYGYTF	TRBV11-3	TRBJ1-2
CASSILGTGGGNEQFF	TRBV19	TRBJ2-1
CASSFSDRLYEQYF	TRBV28	TRBJ2-7
CASNLGQGVETQYF	TRBV28	TRBJ2-5
CASSLNSLRIF	TRBV5-6	TRBJ1-2
CASSDRVGQPQHF	TRBV6-4	TRBJ1-5
CASSGQGLTDEQFF	TRBV5-1	TRBJ2-1
CASSFFSSGTGGRAFF	TRBV7-3	TRBJ1-1
CASSGDIWRKGSYEQYF	TRBV6-1	TRBJ2-7
CASSPDSGRSYNEQFF	TRBV27	TRBJ2-1
CASSVDWGNTEAFF	TRBV9	TRBJ1-1
CASSPGTSADTQYF	TRBV5-1	TRBJ2-3
CASSPGVSYNEQFF	TRBV18	TRBJ2-1
CASSRSSGSYEQYF	TRBV6-5	TRBJ2-7
CASSLGNGNSYEQYF	TRBV7-8	TRBJ2-7
CAISESVGTGKETCQFF	TRBV10-3	TRBJ2-1
CASSLDFGGSYGYTF	TRBV11-2	TRBJ1-2
CASSFRPRTGNTIYF	TRBV2	TRBJ1-3
CASSAHRSSSGNTIYF	TRBV5-1	TRBJ1-3
CASSQVDLGLSYNEQFF	TRBV4-1	TRBJ2-1
CASSQVTSGSGEQYF	TRBV4-2	TRBJ2-7
CASSSLSGSSYEQYF	TRBV27	TRBJ2-7
CASSYWGQGYGYTF	TRBV6-5	TRBJ1-2
CATSRTGLAGWETQYF	TRBV15	TRBJ2-5
CASSFQGQSSYEQYF	TRBV5-1	TRBJ2-7
CASSPGQLYSNQPQHF	TRBV6-6	TRBJ1-5
CASSLDPGLGNTIYF	TRBV5-4	TRBJ1-3